This T cell receptor (beta chain) was observed in a study of post-analysis software for immune sequencing data. Study-level background: The patients showed relapsing-remitting, secondary progressive and progressive-relapsing multiple sclerosis courses.

Libraries were made from TCR beta cDNA, and they carried unique molecular identifiers. T cells, 1 to 10 million of them, yielded some 500,000 cDNA molecules. MiXCR, applied by TCRdb to the PCR reads, yields one record per CDR3 protein. This sample has hundreds of thousands of distinct CDR3 sequences, with approximately 30% found just once. This clonotype was seen only a few times. What it recognizes is unknown. Notes on the study in general: Included in a set of roughly five TRBV segments more frequent in patients than controls were TRBV5-6, TRBV5-1 and TRBV20-1. Pronounced co-clustering by F measure was evident among identically batched samples.

The CDR3 length is 12 residues. CDR1 and CDR2 (germline): LNHNV, YYDKDF (reference sequence). Trimming stripped 2 bases from V and 1 base from J, with 2 bases between. This chain joins TRBV15 and TRBJ1-1, with no clear D. Sample: blood. This receptor was taken from a girl aged 10 to 17 with multiple sclerosis. The CDR3 loop is CATSRSNTEAFF. The CDR3 nucleotides are TGTGCCACCAGCAGATCGAACACTGAAGCTTTCTTT.